Below are 14 T cell receptor beta chains sequenced from a single sample in a study of OX40 agonist ivuxolimab in advanced cancers. TCRdb's copy holds only in-frame clones and misses some; the assay was immunoSEQ multiplex PCR. The sample yields tens of thousands of clones, about 90% seen once. The sample was CD4+ or CD8+ T cells sorted from blood, taken in a trial of the OX40 agonist ivuxolimab. The receptors originated from an adult with an advanced solid tumor such as melanoma, head and neck, liver or kidney cancer.

The chain combines TRBV28 with TRBJ1-1; no reliable D call. V lost 8 bases to trimming and J lost 0 bases, with 10 bases between them. CDR1 is MDHEN and CDR2 is SYDVKM in the germline V gene. The CDR3 has 13 amino acids. This CDR3 is CASRTTMNTEAFF. CDR3 DNA: TGTGCCAGCCGGACGACCATGAACACTGAAGCTTTCTTT.

This chain connects TRBV2 to TRBJ2-5; D call uncertain. Germline lookup yields CDR1 SNHLY and CDR2 FYNNEI. The CDR3 totals 13 residues. V gave up 8 bases and J gave up 5 bases, with 15 bases separating them. CDR3 nucleotides: TGTGCCAGCGGAGTCGGTACGTCCGAGACCCAGTACTTC. It codes for CASGVGTSETQYF.

The chain carries TRBV7-2 and TRBJ2-5; D is perhaps TRBD2 (5 bases). This CDR3 is built from 14 residues. V shed 0 bases and J shed 4 bases, with 9 bases lying between them. The germline CDR1 and CDR2 sequences are SGHTA and FQGNSA. The CDR3 DNA follows: TGTGCCAGCAGCTTAGCGGGAGTAGGAGAGACCCAGTACTTC. This encodes CASSLAGVGETQYF.

This chain connects TRBV4-1 to TRBJ1-4; 8 nucleotides match TRBD1. V was clipped by 5 bases and J by 0 bases; unmatched bases: 11. Germline CDR1 reads MGHRA; CDR2 reads YSYEKL. CDR3 length equals 18 residues. The CDR3 protein is CASSGRTGRLATNEKLFF. The CDR3 coding sequence is TGCGCCAGCAGCGGCCGGACAGGGAGACTCGCAACTAATGAAAAACTGTTTTTT.

The chain carries TRBV6-5 and TRBJ1-4, with D uncertain. The CDR3 has 11 amino acids. V shed 2 bases and J shed 7 bases, with 2 bases lying between them. CDR1 is MNHEY, CDR2 SVGAGI, per germline. The CDR3 region is CASSYTEKLFF. The CDR3 DNA is TGTGCCAGCAGTTACACTGAAAAACTGTTTTTT.

The J gene is TRBJ2-5, the V gene TRBV2; 9 nucleotides line up with TRBD2. Germline assignment: CDR1 SNHLY and CDR2 FYNNEI. The trim removed 6 bases at V and 3 bases at J, leaving 2 bases unmatched. CDR3 length: 13 amino acids. The CDR3 DNA reads TGTGCCAGCAGGGCTAGCGGGGAAGAGACCCAGTACTTC. Protein sequence: CASRASGEETQYF.

V and J are TRBV21-1 and TRBJ2-5; the table gives TRBD1 as D, unverified against the DNA. TRBV21-1 is reported as a pseudogene. The length of the CDR3 is 16 residues. Written as DNA, the CDR3 is TGTGCCAGCAGCAAACCTCCGGGACAAAGACAAGAGACCCAGTACTTC. It specifies CASSKPPGQRQETQYF.

The V gene is TRBV19, the J gene TRBJ2-5, with 10 bases matching TRBD1. This CDR3 is built from 17 residues. Germline V gene lookup returns CDR1 LNHDA and CDR2 SQIVND (reference sequence). V was pared by 5 bases and J by 4 bases, with 13 bases of the junction left unmatched. CDR3 amino acids: CASSQTMTGGMRETQYF. The CDR3 region has the DNA TGTGCCAGTAGTCAGACGATGACAGGGGGCATGAGAGAGACCCAGTACTTC.

The chain couples TRBV28 to TRBJ1-3; D gene unclear. There are 12 residues in the CDR3. Germline V lookup: CDR1 MDHEN, CDR2 SYDVKM. Deletions cut 8 bases from V and 3 bases from J, with 8 bases between. This CDR3 reads CASREFGNTIYF. DNA for the CDR3: TGTGCCAGCCGGGAGTTTGGAAACACCATATATTTT.

To note about this clone: One end of the junction fails to match germline, which may point to a read error. This chain connects TRBV6-1 to TRBJ2-1; 7 nucleotides line up with TRBD2. This CDR3 is built from 13 residues. Germline CDR1 reads MNHNS; CDR2 reads SASEGT. The DNA for the CDR3 is TGTGCCGGCAGCGGGATGACCTACAATGAGCAGTTCTTC. It is translated as CAGSGMTYNEQFF.

The chain links TRBV27 to TRBJ2-7, with 8 bases fitting TRBD1. After removal of 2 bases from V and 5 bases from J, the junction contained 8 bases not matched to a gene. Germline assignment: CDR1 MNHEY and CDR2 SMNVEV (reference sequence). This CDR3 is built from 15 residues. The CDR3 loop reads CASSLAQTGVHEQYF. CDR3 DNA sequence: TGTGCCAGCAGTTTAGCCCAGACAGGGGTCCACGAGCAGTACTTC.

The genes are TRBV7-3 and TRBJ2-7, with 13 bases that match TRBD2. V gave up 2 bases and J gave up 6 bases; unmatched junction bases: 7. The CDR3 is 16 residues long. CDR1 is SGHTA and CDR2 is FQGTGA in the germline V gene. CDR3 sequence reads: CASSLDAGLAGAEQYF. CDR3 sequence (DNA): TGTGCCAGCAGCTTAGACGCTGGACTAGCGGGAGCCGAGCAGTACTTC.

V usage is TRBV4-1 and J usage is TRBJ2-7; 8 positions agree with TRBD2. V lost 2 bases, J lost 4 bases, and 4 bases stayed unmatched. The germline V gene has CDR1 MGHRA and CDR2 YSYEKL. This CDR3 is 14 amino acids long. CDR3 DNA: TGCGCCAGCAGCCAAACAACTAGCGGATACGAGCAGTACTTC. This codes for CASSQTTSGYEQYF.

The rearrangement links TRBV10-3 to TRBJ1-5; D is possibly TRBD1 (6 bases). V lost 4 bases to trimming and J lost 6 bases, with 10 bases between them. Germline CDR1 reads ENHRY; CDR2 reads SYGVKD. CDR3 length equals 13 residues. In DNA form, the CDR3 reads TGTGCCATCAGTGTAGGGGGGGCTCAGCCCCAGCATTTT. Encoded protein: CAISVGGAQPQHF.